This is a list of T cell receptor beta chains from one sample in a study of blood T cell repertoires in COVID-19. Sequencing used immunoSEQ multiplex PCR; TCRdb keeps in-frame clones, though not all of them. Seen here are about 240,000 clones, around 86% observed once, and the top ten hold roughly 2%. Sequenced input: peripheral blood. These receptor sequences come from a man aged 25 to 40 who had recovered from COVID-19. Both conserved end residues are part of each CDR3.

14 TRBV6-5 CASSYTGGGETQYF
14 TRBV2 CAISQGTSTDTQYF
13 TRBV10-1 CASSGGGDVEAFF
14 TRBV5-1 CASSVGTIGNTIYF
12 TRBV29-1 CSVATGEETQYF
16 TRBV6-1 CASSESVGTGSYEQYF
14 TRBV6-4 CASSEGGENQPQHF
14 TRBV28 CASSFARGWDEQYF
13 TRBV12-3/TRBV12-4 CASSVLSGNTIYF
16 TRBV27 CASSLAGGTSTDTQYF
16 TRBV6-1 CASSDWTGGRTDTQYF
14 TRBV2 CASSDIRGTGELFF
15 TRBV9 CASSKTGEDNSPLHF
15 TRBV12-5 CASGLVRQGTYEQYF
19 TRBV5-1 CASSLGTGGSSSSGNTIYF
13 TRBV7-8 CASSLGGLETQYF
14 TRBV10-3 CAISGTGNSDTQYF
15 TRBV27 CASSLSGQVGSPLHF
17 TRBV5-8 CASSFGEISSGANVLTF
16 TRBV18 CASSPPSRSNTGELFF
15 TRBV10-3 CAISEPQGGLDTQYF
16 TRBV19 CASTDSGTANYNEQFF
16 TRBV2 CASRSDLGGQWYGYTF
16 TRBV5-5 CASSPARGGRGDTQYF
15 TRBV19 CASSIGVATNEKLFF
15 TRBV7-9 CASRGGAPELDGYTF
13 TRBV28 CASSWAGVGTQYF
15 TRBV19 CASSIEIGGDDTQYF
18 TRBV23-1 CASSQEGRTGCFFYGYTF
11 TRBV29-1 CSAQQGYGYTF
15 TRBV4-1 CASSRRQGDTGELFF
19 TRBV7-7 CASSPGLSGTQGKVEKLFF
14 TRBV6-1 CASSESTLNYGYTF